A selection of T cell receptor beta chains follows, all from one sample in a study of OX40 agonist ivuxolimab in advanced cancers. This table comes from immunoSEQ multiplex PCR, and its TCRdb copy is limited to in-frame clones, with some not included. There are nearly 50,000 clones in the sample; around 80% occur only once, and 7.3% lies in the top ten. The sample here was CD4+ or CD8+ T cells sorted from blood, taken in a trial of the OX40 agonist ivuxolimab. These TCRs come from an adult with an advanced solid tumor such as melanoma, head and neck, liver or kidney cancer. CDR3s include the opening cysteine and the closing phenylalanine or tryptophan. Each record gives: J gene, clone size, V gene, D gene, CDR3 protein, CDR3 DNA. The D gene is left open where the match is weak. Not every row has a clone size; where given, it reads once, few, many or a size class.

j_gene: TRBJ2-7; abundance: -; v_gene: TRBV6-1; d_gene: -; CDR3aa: CASSDVEWHEQYF; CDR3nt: TGTGCCAGCAGTGACGTGGAATGGCACGAGCAGTACTTC
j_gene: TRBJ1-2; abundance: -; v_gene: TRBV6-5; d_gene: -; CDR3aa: CASRYTGSGYTF; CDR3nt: TGTGCCAGCAGATATACAGGGTCTGGCTACACCTTC
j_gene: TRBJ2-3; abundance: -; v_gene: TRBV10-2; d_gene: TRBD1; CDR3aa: CASSEAHNRGSTDTQYF; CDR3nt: TGCGCCAGCAGTGAGGCACATAACAGGGGGAGCACAGATACGCAGTATTTT
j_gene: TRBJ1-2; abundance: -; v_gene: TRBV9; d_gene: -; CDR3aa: CASSRDNNYGYTF; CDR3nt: TGTGCCAGCAGTAGGGACAATAACTATGGCTACACCTTC
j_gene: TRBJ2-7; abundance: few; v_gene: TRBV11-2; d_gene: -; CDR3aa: CASSLETVDTYEQYF; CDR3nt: TGTGCCAGCAGCTTAGAGACCGTGGACACCTACGAGCAGTACTTC
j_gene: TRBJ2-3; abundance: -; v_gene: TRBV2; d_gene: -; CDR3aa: CASSLYSGVGDTQYF; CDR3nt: TGTGCCAGCAGTTTGTACTCGGGAGTTGGAGATACGCAGTATTTT
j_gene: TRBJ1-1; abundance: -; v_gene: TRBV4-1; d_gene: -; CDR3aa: CASSQEARTVYDTEAFF; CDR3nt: TGCGCCAGCAGCCAAGAGGCGAGGACAGTGTATGACACTGAAGCTTTCTTT
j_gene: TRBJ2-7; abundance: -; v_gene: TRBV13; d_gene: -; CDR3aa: CASSPGAGNEQYF; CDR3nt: TGTGCCAGCAGCCCCGGGGCCGGGAACGAGCAGTACTTC
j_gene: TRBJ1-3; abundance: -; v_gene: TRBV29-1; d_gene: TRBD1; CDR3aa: CSVAGGGGNTIYF; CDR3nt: TGCAGCGTTGCAGGGGGTGGCGGAAACACCATATATTTT
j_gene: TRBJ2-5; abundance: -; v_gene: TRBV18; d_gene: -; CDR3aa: CASSLPFTQETQYF; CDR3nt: TGTGCCAGCTCACTTCCATTCACTCAAGAGACCCAGTACTTC
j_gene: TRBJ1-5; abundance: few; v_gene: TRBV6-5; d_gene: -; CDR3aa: CASMGETNQPQHF; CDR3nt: TGTGCCAGCATGGGAGAAACAAATCAGCCCCAGCATTTT
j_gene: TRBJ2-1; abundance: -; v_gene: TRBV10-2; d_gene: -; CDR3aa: CASSVEGGYYNEQFF; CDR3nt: TGCGCCAGCAGTGTAGAGGGTGGTTACTACAATGAGCAGTTCTTC
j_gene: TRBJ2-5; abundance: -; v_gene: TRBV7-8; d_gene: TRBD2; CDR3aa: CASSLITREQETQYF; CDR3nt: TGTGCCAGCAGCTTAATAACGCGGGAGCAAGAGACCCAGTACTTC
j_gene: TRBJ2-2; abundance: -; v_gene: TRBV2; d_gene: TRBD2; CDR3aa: CASRREIGTGELFF; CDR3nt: TGTGCCAGCAGGCGGGAGATCGGGACCGGGGAGCTGTTTTTT
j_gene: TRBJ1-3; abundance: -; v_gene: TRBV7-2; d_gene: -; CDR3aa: CASSMDGSSGNTIYF; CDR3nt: TGTGCCAGCAGCATGGACGGGTCCTCTGGAAACACCATATATTTT
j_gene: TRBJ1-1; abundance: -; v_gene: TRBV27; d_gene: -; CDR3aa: CASSFHLSGEAFF; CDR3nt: TGTGCCAGCAGTTTTCACTTATCGGGTGAAGCTTTCTTT
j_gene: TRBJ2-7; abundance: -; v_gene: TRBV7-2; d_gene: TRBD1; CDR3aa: CASSLFVGQRYEQYF; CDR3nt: TGTGCCAGCAGCTTATTTGTGGGACAGCGCTACGAGCAGTACTTC
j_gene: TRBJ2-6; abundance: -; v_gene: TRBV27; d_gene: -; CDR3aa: CASSLKGFKSGANVLTF; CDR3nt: TGTGCCAGCAGTTTAAAAGGTTTCAAGTCTGGGGCCAACGTCCTGACTTTC
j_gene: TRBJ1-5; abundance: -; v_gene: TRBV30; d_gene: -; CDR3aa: CAWARGSNQPQHF; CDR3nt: TGTGCCTGGGCCCGAGGGAGCAATCAGCCCCAGCATTTT
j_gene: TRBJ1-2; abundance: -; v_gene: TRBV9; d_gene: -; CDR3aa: CASSVGLGVQYGYTF; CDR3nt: TGTGCCAGCAGCGTAGGGTTAGGGGTACAATATGGCTACACCTTC
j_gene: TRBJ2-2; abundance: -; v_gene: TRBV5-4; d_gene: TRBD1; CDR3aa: CASTLGTGYTGELFF; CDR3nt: TGTGCCAGCACCTTGGGGACAGGGTACACCGGGGAGCTGTTTTTT
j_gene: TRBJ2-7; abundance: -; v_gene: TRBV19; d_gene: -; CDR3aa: CASSWGDRYEQYF; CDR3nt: TGTGCCAGTAGTTGGGGGGACCGCTACGAGCAGTACTTC
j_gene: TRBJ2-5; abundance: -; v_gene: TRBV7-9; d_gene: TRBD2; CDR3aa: CASSPYSLAAQETQYF; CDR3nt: TGTGCCAGCAGCCCCTATTCCCTAGCGGCCCAAGAGACCCAGTACTTC
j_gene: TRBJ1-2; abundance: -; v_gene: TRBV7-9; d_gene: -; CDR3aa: CASSLGRGIDGYGYTF; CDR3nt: TGTGCCAGCAGCTTAGGAAGGGGAATTGATGGCTATGGCTACACCTTC
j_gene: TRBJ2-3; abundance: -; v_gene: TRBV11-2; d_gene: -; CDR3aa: CASSLVQPPDTQYF; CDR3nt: TGTGCCAGCAGCTTAGTACAGCCCCCAGATACGCAGTATTTT
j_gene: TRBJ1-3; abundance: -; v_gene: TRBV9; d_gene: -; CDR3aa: CASRGPFRNTIYF; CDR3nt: TGTGCCAGCAGAGGACCTTTCCGAAACACCATATATTTT
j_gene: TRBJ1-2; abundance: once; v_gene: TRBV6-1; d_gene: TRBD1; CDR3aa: CASSEWTGHVYGYTF; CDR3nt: TGTGCCAGCAGTGAATGGACAGGGCACGTCTATGGCTACACCTTC
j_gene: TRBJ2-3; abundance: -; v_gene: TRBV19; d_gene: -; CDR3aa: CASSTDDGTDTQYF; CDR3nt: TGTGCCAGTAGTACGGATGATGGCACAGATACGCAGTATTTT
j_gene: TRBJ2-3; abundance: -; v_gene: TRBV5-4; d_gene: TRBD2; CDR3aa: CASSLSGRSTDTQYF; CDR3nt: TGTGCCAGCAGCCTTAGCGGGAGGTCAACAGATACGCAGTATTTT
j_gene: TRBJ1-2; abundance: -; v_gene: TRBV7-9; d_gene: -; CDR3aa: CASSRDVGLAGYTF; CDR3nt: TGTGCCAGCAGTCGGGACGTCGGTCTCGCTGGCTACACCTTC
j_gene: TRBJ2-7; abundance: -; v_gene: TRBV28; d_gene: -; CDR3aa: CASSHYRVDEQYF; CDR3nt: TGTGCCAGCAGTCACTACAGGGTGGACGAGCAGTACTTC
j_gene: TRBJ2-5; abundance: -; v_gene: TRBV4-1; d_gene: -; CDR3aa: CASSQGMLGTPVGSFSKEYF; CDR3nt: TGCGCCAGCAGCCAAGGCATGTTGGGGACTCCCGTTGGGAGCTTTTCAAAAGAGTACTTC
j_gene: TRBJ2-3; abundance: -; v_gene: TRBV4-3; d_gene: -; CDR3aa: CASSQEFLVQGTQYF; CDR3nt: TGCGCCAGCAGCCAAGAGTTTTTAGTCCAGGGTACGCAGTATTTT
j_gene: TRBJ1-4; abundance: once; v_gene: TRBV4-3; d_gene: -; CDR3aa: CASSPLGGMGNEKLFF; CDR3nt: TGCGCCAGCAGCCCCCTAGGAGGGATGGGTAATGAAAAACTGTTTTTT
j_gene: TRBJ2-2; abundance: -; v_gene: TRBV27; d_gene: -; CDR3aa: CASRGGELGPGTGELFF; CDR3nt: TGTGCCAGCAGAGGGGGAGAGTTGGGCCCGGGGACCGGGGAGCTGTTTTTT
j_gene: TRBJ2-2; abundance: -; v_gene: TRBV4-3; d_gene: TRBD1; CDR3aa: CASSQTGDLYTGELFF; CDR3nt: TGCGCCAGCAGCCAAACAGGGGACCTTTACACCGGGGAGCTGTTTTTT
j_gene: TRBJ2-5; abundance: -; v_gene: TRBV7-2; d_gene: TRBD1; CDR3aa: CASSFRGQETQYF; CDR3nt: TGTGCCAGCAGCTTCAGGGGGCAAGAGACCCAGTACTTC